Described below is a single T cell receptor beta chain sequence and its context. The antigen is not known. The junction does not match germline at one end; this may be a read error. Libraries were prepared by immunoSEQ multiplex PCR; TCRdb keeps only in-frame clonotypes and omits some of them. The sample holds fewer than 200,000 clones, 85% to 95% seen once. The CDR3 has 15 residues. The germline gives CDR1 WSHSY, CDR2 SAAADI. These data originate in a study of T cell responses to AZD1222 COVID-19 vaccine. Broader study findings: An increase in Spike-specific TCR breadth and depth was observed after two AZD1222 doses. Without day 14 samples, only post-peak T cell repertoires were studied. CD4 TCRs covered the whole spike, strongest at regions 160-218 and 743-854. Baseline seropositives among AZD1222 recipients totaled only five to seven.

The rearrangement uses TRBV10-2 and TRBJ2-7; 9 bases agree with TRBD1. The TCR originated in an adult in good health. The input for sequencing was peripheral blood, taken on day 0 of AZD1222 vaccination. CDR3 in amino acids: CATSLDGTGTYEQYF. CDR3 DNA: TGCGCCACCAGTTTGGACGGGACAGGGACGTACGAGCAGTACTTC.